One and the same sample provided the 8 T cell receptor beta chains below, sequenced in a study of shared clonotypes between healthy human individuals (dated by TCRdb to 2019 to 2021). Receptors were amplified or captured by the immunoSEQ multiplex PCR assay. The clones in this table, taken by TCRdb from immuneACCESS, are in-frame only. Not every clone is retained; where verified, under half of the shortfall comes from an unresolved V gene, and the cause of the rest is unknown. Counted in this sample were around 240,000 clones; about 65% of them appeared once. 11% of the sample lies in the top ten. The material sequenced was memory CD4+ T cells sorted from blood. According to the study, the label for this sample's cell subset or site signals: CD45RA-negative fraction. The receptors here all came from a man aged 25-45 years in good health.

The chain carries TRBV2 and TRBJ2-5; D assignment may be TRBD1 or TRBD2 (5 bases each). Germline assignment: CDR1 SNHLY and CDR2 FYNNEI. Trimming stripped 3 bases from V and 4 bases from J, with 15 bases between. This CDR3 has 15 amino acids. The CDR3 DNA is TGTGCCAGCAGTGACTCTGGCCCTGGGGGAGAGACCCAGTACTTC. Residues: CASSDSGPGGETQYF.

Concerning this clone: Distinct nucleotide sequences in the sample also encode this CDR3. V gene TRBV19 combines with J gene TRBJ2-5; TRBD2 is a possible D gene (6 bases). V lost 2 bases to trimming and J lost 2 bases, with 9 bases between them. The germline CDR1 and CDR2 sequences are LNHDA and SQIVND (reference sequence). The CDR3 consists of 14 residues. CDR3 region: CASSIRAGQETQYF. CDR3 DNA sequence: TGTGCCAGTAGTATAAGGGCGGGGCAAGAGACCCAGTACTTC.

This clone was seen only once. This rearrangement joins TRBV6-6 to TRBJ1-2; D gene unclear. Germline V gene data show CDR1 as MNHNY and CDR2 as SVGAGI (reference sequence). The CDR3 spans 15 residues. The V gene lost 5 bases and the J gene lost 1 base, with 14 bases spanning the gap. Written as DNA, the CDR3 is TGTGCCAGCAGTGCGGACTCTCAGTATAACTATGGCTACACCTTC. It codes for CASSADSQYNYGYTF.

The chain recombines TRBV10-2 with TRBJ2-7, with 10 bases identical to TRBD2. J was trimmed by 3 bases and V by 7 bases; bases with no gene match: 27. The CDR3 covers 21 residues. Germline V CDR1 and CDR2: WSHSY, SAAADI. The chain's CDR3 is CASKNRGDPGGRTSGFYEQYF. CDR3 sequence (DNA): TGCGCCAGCAAGAACAGGGGTGATCCGGGGGGTAGGACTAGCGGATTCTACGAGCAGTACTTC.

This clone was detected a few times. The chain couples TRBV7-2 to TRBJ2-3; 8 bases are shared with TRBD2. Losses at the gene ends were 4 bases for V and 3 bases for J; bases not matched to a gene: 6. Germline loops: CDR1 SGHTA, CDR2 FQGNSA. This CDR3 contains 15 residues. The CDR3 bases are TGTGCCAGCAGCTACACCGGGACTAGAACAGATACGCAGTATTTT. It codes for CASSYTGTRTDTQYF.

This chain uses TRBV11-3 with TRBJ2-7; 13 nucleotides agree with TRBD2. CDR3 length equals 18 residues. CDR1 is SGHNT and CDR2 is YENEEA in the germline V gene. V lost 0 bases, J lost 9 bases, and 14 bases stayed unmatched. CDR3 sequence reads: CASSLEASRPGLAGVQYF. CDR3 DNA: TGTGCCAGCAGCTTAGAGGCTAGCAGGCCCGGACTAGCGGGAGTGCAGTACTTC.

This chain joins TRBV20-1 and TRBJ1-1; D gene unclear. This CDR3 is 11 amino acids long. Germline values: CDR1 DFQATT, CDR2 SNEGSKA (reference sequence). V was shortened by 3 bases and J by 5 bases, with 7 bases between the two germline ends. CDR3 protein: CSASLLTEAFF. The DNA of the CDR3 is TGCAGTGCTAGTCTCTTGACTGAAGCTTTCTTT.

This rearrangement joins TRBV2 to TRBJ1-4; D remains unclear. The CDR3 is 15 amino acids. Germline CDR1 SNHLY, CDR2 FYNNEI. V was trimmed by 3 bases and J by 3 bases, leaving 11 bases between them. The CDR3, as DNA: TGTGCCAGCAGTGACCCAGCGACATCTAATGAAAAACTGTTTTTT. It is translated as CASSDPATSNEKLFF.